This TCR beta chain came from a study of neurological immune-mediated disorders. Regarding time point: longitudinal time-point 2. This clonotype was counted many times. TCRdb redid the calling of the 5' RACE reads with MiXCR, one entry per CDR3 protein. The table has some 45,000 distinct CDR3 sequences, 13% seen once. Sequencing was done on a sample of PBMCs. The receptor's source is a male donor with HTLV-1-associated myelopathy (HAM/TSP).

CDR3 amino acids: CASSLRDRAYEQYF. CDR3 nucleotide sequence: TGCGCCAGCAGCTTGAGGGACAGAGCCTACGAGCAGTACTTC. V gene TRBV5-1 combines with J gene TRBJ2-7; 7 nucleotides agree with TRBD1. Germline V gives CDR1 SGHRS, CDR2 YFSETQ. The CDR3 spans 14 residues. The trim removed 1 base at V and 2 bases at J, leaving 3 bases unmatched.